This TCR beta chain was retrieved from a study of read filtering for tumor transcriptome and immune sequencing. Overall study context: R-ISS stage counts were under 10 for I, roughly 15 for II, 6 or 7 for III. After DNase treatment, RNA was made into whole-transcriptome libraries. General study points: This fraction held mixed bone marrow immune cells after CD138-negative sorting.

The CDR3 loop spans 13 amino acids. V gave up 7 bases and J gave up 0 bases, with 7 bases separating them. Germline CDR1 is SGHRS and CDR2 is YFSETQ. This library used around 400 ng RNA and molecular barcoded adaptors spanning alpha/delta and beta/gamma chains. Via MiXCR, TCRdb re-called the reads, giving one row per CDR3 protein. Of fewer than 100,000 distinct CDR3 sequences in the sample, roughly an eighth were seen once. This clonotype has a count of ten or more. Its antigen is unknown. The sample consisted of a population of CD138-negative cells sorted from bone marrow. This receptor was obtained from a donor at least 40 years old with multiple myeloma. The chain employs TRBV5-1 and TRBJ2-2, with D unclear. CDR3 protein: CASEETNTGELFF. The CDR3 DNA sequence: TGCGCCAGCGAAGAGACGAACACCGGGGAGCTGTTTTTT.